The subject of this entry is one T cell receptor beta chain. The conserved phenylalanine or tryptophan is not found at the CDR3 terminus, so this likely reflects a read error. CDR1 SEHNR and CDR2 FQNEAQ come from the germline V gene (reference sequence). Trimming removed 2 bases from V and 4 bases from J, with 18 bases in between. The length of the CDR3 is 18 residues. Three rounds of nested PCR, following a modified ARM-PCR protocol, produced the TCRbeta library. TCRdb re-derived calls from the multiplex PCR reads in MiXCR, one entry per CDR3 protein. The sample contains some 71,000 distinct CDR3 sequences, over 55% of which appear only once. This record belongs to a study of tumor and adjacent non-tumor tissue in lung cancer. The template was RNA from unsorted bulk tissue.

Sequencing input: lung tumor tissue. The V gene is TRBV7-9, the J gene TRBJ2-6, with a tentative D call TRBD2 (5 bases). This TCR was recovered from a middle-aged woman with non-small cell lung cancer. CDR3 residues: CASSLIRGRYEGANVLTL. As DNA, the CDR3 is TGTGCCAGCAGCTTAATCCGCGGGCGGTATGAGGGGGCCAACGTCCTGACTCTC.